This T cell receptor (beta chain) was captured by sequencing in a study of blood T cell repertoires in COVID-19. Study information: Sites across the United States, Italy and Spain contributed samples from acute and convalescent COVID-19.

V lost 7 bases, J lost 5 bases, and 11 bases stayed unmatched. The germline CDR1 and CDR2 sequences are SGHNT and YYREEE (reference sequence). This CDR3 has 14 residues. The repertoire was sequenced with immunoSEQ multiplex PCR; TCRdb's copy has only in-frame clones and lacks some. Among some 300,000 clones listed, about nine tenths were seen once. The sample taken for sequencing was PBMCs or T cells enriched from blood (not recorded which). The J gene is TRBJ1-2, the V gene TRBV5-4; 7 bases are shared with TRBD1. The TCR was taken from a woman aged 30 to 39 who had recovered from COVID-19. The CDR3 sequence: CASGLTGDGYGYTF. The CDR3 nucleotides are TGTGCCAGCGGCCTAACAGGGGATGGATATGGCTACACCTTC.